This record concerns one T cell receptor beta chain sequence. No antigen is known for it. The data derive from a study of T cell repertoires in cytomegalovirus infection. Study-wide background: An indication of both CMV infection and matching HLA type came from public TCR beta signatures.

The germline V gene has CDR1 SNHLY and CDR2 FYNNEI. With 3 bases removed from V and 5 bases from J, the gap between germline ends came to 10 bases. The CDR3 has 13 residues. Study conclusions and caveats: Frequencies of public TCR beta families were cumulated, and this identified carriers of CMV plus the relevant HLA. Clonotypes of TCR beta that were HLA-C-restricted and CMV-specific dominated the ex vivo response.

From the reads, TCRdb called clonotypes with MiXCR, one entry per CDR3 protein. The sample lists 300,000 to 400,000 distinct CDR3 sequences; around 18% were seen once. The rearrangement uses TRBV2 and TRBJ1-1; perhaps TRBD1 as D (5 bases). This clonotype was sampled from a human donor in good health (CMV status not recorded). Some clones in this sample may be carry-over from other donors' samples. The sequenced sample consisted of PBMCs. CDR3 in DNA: TGTGCCAGCAGTGACAGGGCGCATACTGAAGCTTTCTTT. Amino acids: CASSDRAHTEAFF. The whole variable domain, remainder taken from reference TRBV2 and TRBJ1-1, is EPEVTQTPSHQVTQMGQEVILRCVPISNHLYFYWYRQILGQKVEFLVSFYNNEISEKSEIFDDQFSVERPDGSNFTLKIRSTKLEDSAMYFCASSDRAHTEAFFGQGTRLTVV.